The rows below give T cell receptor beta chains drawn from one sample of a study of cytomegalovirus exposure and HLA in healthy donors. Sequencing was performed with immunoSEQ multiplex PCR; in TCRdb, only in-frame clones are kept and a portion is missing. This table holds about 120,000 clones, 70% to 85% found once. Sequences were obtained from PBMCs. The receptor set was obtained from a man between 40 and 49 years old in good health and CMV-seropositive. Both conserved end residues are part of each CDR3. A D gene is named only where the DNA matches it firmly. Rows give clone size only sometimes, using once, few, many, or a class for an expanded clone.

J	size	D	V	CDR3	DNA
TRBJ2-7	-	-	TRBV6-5	CASSYSNSPLNEQYF	TGTGCCAGCAGTTACTCGAACAGTCCTTTAAACGAGCAGTACTTC
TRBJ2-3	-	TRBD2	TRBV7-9	CASSTMLAGGTRTDTQYF	TGTGCCAGCAGCACAATGCTAGCGGGGGGTACTCGCACAGATACGCAGTATTTT
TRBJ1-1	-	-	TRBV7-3	CASSLQGLGTEAFF	TGTGCCAGCAGCTTACAGGGGCTCGGCACTGAAGCTTTCTTT
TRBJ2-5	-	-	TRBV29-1	CSVEAPGLQETQYF	TGCAGCGTTGAAGCGCCGGGACTCCAAGAGACCCAGTACTTC
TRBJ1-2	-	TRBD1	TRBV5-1	CASRDDRGGSYGYTF	TGCGCCAGCAGGGATGACAGGGGTGGGTCGTACGGCTACACCTTC
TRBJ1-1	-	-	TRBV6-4	CATRGDFDTEAFF	TGTGCCACCAGAGGGGATTTCGACACTGAAGCTTTCTTT
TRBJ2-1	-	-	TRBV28	CASSFPYIQAQRYNEQFF	TGTGCCAGCAGTTTCCCATACATCCAAGCCCAGCGGTACAATGAGCAGTTCTTC
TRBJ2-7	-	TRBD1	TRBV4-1	CASSTTGTGAYEQYF	TGCGCCAGCAGCACGACCGGGACAGGAGCCTACGAGCAGTACTTC
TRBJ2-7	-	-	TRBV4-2	CASSQQLSNYEQYF	TGTGCCAGCAGCCAACAGCTGTCCAACTACGAGCAGTACTTC
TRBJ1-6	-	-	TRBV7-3	CASSLGGNRSPLHF	TGTGCCAGCAGCTTGGGAGGGAATCGGTCACCCCTCCACTTT
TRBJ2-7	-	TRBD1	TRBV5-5	CASSLTGASYEQYF	TGTGCCAGCAGCTTAACAGGGGCCTCCTACGAGCAGTACTTC
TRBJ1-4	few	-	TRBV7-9	CASSSDSEKLFF	TGTGCCAGCAGCTCGGACAGTGAAAAACTGTTTTTT
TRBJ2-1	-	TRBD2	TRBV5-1	CASRRAGADYNEQFF	TGCGCCAGCAGACGAGCGGGGGCCGACTACAATGAGCAGTTCTTC
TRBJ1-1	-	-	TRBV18	CASSPGTGNTEAFF	TGTGCCAGCTCACCAGGTACAGGTAACACTGAAGCTTTCTTT
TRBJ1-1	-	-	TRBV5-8	CASSLGTSETFF	TGTGCCAGCAGCCTCGGGACAAGTGAAACTTTCTTT
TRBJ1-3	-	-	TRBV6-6	CASSQFDRSSGNTIYF	TGTGCCAGCAGTCAATTTGACAGGAGCTCTGGAAACACCATATATTTT
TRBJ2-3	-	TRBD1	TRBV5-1	CASYRGFRDTQYF	TGCGCCAGTTACAGGGGGTTCCGAGATACGCAGTATTTT
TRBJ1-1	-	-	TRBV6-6	CASSYPRGLGTEAFF	TGTGCCAGCAGTTACCCCAGGGGTTTAGGCACTGAAGCTTTCTTT
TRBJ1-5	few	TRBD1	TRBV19	CASSIRTGGNQPQHF	TGTGCCAGTAGTATAAGGACAGGGGGCAATCAGCCCCAGCATTTT
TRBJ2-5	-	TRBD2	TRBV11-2	CASSLGLAGGAGSQYF	TGTGCCAGCAGCCTTGGACTAGCGGGGGGCGCCGGGTCCCAGTACTTC
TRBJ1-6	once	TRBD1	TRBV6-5	CASRQDAGGSSPLHF	TGTGCCAGCAGGCAGGACGCAGGGGGCTCTTCACCCCTCCACTTT
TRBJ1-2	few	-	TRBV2	CASIQGMAGYTF	TGTGCCAGCATTCAGGGGATGGCTGGCTACACCTTC
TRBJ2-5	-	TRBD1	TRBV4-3	CASSGTAQETQYF	TGCGCCAGCTCCGGGACAGCCCAAGAGACCCAGTACTTC
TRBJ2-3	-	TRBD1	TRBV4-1	CASSPLPGTGATDTQYF	TGCGCCAGCAGCCCCCTCCCCGGGACAGGGGCCACAGATACGCAGTATTTT
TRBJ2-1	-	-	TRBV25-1	CASSGRPRGSGYNEQFF	TGTGCCAGCAGTGGGCGCCCGAGGGGGTCTGGCTACAATGAGCAGTTCTTC
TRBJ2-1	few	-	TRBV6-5	CASIAGGGSYNEQFF	TGTGCCAGCATCGCAGGGGGAGGCTCCTACAATGAGCAGTTCTTC
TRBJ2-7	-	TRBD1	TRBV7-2	CASSKQGLYEQYF	TGTGCCAGCAGCAAACAGGGGCTCTACGAGCAGTACTTC
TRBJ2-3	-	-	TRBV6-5	CASSYMRDGVEDTQYF	TGTGCCAGCAGTTACATGCGGGACGGGGTCGAAGATACGCAGTATTTT
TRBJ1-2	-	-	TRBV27	CASSCRRCGYTF	TGTGCCAGCAGTTGTCGGAGGTGTGGCTACACCTTC
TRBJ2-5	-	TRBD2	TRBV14	CASRHSGAETQYF	TGTGCCAGCAGACATAGCGGGGCGGAGACCCAGTACTTC
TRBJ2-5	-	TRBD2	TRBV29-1	CSSDLADQETQYF	TGCAGCTCCGATCTAGCGGACCAAGAGACCCAGTACTTC
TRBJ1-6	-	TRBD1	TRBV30	CAWSLPGGQSYSPLHF	TGTGCCTGGAGCCTGCCTGGGGGACAGAGCTATTCACCCCTCCACTTT